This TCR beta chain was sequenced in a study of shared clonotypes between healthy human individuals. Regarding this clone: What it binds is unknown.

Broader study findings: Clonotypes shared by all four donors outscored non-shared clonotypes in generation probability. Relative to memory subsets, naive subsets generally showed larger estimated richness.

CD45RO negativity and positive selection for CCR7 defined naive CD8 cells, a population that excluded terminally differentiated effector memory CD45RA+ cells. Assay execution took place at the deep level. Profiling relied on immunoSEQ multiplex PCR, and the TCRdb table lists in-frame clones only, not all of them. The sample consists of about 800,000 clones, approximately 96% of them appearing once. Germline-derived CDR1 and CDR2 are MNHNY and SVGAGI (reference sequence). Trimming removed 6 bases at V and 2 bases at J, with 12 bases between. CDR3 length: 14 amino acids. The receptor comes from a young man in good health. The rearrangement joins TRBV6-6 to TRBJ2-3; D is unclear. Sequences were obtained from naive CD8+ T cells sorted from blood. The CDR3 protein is CASRLGGDTDTQYF. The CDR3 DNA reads TGTGCCAGCAGATTAGGTGGAGACACAGATACGCAGTATTTT.